The 6 T cell receptor beta chains below come from one sample, sequenced in a study of cytomegalovirus exposure and HLA in healthy donors. With 60 Vbeta and 13 Jbeta primers, the PCR was carried out. Generated by immunoSEQ multiplex PCR, the TCRdb table keeps only in-frame clones and is missing some. The sample includes approximately 110,000 clones, roughly 15% of them seen just once. Specimen: PBMCs. The receptors were sampled from a female donor in good health and CMV-seronegative.

The V call is TRBV6-5, the J call TRBJ2-1, with TRBD2 matching over 9 bases. This CDR3 spans 15 amino acids. Losses at the gene ends were 5 bases for V and 4 bases for J; bases not matched to a gene: 6. The germline V gene encodes CDR1 MNHEY and CDR2 SVGAGI. CDR3 sequence (DNA): TGTGCCAGCAGTCCTCAGCGGGGGGCATACAATGAGCAGTTCTTC. It codes for CASSPQRGAYNEQFF.

The chain links TRBV7-9 to TRBJ1-1; D call uncertain. Trimming left V 4 bases short and J 7 bases short, with 10 bases between. The CDR3 extends over 12 amino acids. Germline V gene sequence: CDR1 SEHNR, CDR2 FQNEAQ (reference sequence). CDR3 coding DNA: TGTGCCAGCAGCTGGCCGCGGGGTGAAGCTTTCTTT. Its protein product is CASSWPRGEAFF.

The genes are TRBV5-6 and TRBJ2-7; 7 nucleotides line up with TRBD2. The V gene's germline CDR1 is SGHDT and CDR2 YYEEEE. The CDR3 runs 12 residues. Trimming took 8 bases from V and 4 from J; bases not matched to a gene: 6. CDR3 bases: TGTGCCAGTCAACTCGGGGGGTACGAGCAGTACTTC. Translating it yields CASQLGGYEQYF.

This clone was detected only a few times. At the DNA level, this CDR3 is encoded by other sequences in the same sample as well. The chain recombines TRBV7-2 with TRBJ2-7; 8 nucleotides align to TRBD2. The CDR3 contains 15 residues. Looked up from germline, CDR1 is SGHTA and CDR2 is FQGNSA. J gave up 0 bases and V 5 bases, and 6 bases lay outside the gene matches. The CDR3 DNA sequence: TGTGCCAGCAGCCCGCGGGGGGCCAGCTCCTACGAGCAGTACTTC. Its translation: CASSPRGASSYEQYF.

The chain is built from TRBV18 and TRBJ1-1, with a possible D match to TRBD1 (5 bases). Trimming removed 2 bases at V and 0 bases at J, with 7 bases between. The CDR3 totals 14 residues. Germline CDR1 is KGHSH and CDR2 is LQKENI. In DNA, the CDR3 is TGTGCCAGCTCACCAGACAGTATGAACACTGAAGCTTTCTTT. Amino acid sequence: CASSPDSMNTEAFF. The full variable domain, completed using reference TRBV18 and TRBJ1-1, is NAGVMQNPRHLVRRRGQEARLRCSPMKGHSHVYWYRQLPEEGLKFMVYLQKENIIDESGMPKERFSAEFPKEGPSILRIQQVVRGDSAAYFCASSPDSMNTEAFFGQGTRLTVV.

The table lists this clone with a few counts. The rearrangement joins TRBV27 to TRBJ2-7; no firm D call. V lost 6 bases and J lost 3, with 6 bases in between. The CDR3 has 11 amino acids. The germline V gene encodes CDR1 MNHEY and CDR2 SMNVEV (reference sequence). CDR3 in DNA: TGTGCCAGCAGAACTCGCTACGAGCAGTACTTC. Translated: CASRTRYEQYF.